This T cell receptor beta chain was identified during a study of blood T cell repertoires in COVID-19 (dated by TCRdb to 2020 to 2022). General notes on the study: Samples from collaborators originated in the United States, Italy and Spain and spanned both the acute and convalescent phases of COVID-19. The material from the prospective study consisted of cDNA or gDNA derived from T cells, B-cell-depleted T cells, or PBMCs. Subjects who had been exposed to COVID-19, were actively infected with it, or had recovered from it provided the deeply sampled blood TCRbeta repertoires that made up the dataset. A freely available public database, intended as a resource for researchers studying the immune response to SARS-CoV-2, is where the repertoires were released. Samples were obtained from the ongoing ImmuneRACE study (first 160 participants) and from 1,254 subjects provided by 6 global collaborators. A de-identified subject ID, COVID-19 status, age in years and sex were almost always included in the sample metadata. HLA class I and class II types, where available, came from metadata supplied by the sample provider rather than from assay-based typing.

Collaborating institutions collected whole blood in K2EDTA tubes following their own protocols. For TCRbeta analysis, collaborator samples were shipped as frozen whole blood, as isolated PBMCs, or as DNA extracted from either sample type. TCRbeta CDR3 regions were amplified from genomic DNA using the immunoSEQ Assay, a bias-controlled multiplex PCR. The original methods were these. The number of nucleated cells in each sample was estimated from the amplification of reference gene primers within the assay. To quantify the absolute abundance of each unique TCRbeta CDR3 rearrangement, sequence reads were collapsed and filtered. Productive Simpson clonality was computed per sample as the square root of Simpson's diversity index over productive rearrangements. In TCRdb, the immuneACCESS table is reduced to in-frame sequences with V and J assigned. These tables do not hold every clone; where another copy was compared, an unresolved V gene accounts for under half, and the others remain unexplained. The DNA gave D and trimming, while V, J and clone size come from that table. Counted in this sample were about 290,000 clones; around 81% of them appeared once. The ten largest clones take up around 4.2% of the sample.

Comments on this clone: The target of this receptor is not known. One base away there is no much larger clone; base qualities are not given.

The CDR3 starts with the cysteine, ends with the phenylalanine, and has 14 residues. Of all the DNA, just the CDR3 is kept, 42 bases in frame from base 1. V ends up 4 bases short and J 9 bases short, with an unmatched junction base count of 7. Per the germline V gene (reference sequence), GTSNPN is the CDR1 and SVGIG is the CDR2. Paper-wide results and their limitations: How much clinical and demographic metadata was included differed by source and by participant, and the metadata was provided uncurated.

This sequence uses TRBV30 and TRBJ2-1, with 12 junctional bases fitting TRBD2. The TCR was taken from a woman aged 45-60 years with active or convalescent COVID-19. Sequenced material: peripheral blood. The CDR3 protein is CAWNRLAGGFEQFF. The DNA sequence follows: TGTGCCTGGAACCGGCTAGCGGGAGGGTTTGAGCAGTTCTTC.